The text below deals with one T cell receptor beta chain. CDR3 length equals 16 residues. CDR1 SSHAT and CDR2 FNYEAQ come from the germline V gene (reference sequence). V gave up 5 bases and J gave up 6 bases, with 19 bases separating them. These data belong to a study of shared clonotypes between healthy human individuals. Methods used by the authors: Junction-only sequences without quality scores came from ImmunoSEQ, so filtering differed. Clones were read by immunoSEQ multiplex PCR, and TCRdb kept only the in-frame ones, dropping some. D and trimming come from the DNA, and the V and J calls and clone size come from that table. This sample has about 730,000 clones, with 55% to 80% found just once.

The sequencing sample was made of memory CD4+ T cells sorted from blood. Subset indicated: CD45RA-negative fraction. The TCR sequence derives from a woman aged 30 to 39 in good health. The genes are TRBV7-7 and TRBJ2-2, with TRBD1 as a possible D gene (6 bases). The CDR3 protein is CASSRSPDRSAGELFF. CDR3 bases: TGTGCCAGCAGCCGATCTCCCGACAGGTCCGCCGGGGAGCTGTTTTTT.